This T cell receptor beta chain appears in the sequencing data of a study of blood T cell repertoires in COVID-19. Clones were read by immunoSEQ multiplex PCR, and TCRdb kept only the in-frame ones, dropping some. The profile shows under 350,000 clones, under 90% of them singletons. The germline V gene has CDR1 LGHNT and CDR2 FRNRAP. The V end was cut by 1 base, the J end by 4 bases, with 5 bases between. The CDR3 loop spans 13 amino acids. This clone showed up just once. The sequence was obtained from a woman aged 60 to 75 who had recovered from COVID-19. Sequencing was carried out using PBMCs or T cells enriched from blood (not recorded which). The genes are TRBV12-5 and TRBJ2-1; D is ambiguous. CDR3 region: CASGLAPYNEQFF. The CDR3 region has the DNA TGTGCTAGTGGTTTGGCCCCTTACAATGAGCAGTTCTTC.